This note documents a single T cell receptor (beta chain) sequence. This record belongs to a study of blood T cell repertoires in COVID-19. At the level of the study: Some COVID-19 samples were acute and others convalescent; all came from the United States, Italy and Spain. PBMCs, B-cell-depleted T cells, or T cells were the source of the cDNA or gDNA that made up the material.

Before being deemed recovered, Cohort 3 donors had two negative PCRs, clearance, or symptom resolution. CDR3 length: 15 amino acids. The junction had 5 bases not matched to a gene; V was cut back by 5 bases and J by 0 bases. Looked up from germline, CDR1 is SEHNR and CDR2 is FQNEAQ (reference sequence). TCRdb keeps only in-frame clones here, not all; method: immunoSEQ multiplex PCR. The profile shows about 200,000 clones, more than 70% of them singletons. The material sequenced was PBMCs or T cells enriched from blood (not recorded which). The source of this sequence is a young woman who had recovered from COVID-19. The chain recombines TRBV7-9 with TRBJ1-1, with 8 positions matching TRBD1. CDR3 amino acids: CASSPRQGLNTEAFF. Written as DNA, the CDR3 is TGTGCCAGCAGCCCGCGACAGGGGTTGAACACTGAAGCTTTCTTT.